This record covers a single TCR beta chain. Its antigen is as yet unknown. The data stem from a study of OX40 agonist ivuxolimab in advanced cancers. For the study at large: An anti-OX40 (CD134) antibody with agonistic activity, ivuxolimab, was administered to patients.

Study-level results: No determination was made of the antigen specificity of the expanded peripheral T cells. In general, CD8+ T cells held more expanded clones than CD4+ did, on average.

Method: immunoSEQ multiplex PCR; TCRdb's copy keeps in-frame clones and lacks some. The sample records tens of thousands of clones, about 86% being singletons. The CDR3 runs 16 residues. V dropped 2 bases and J dropped 4 bases, with 15 bases sitting between them. Germline CDR1 LNHNV, CDR2 YYDKDF (reference sequence). The chain employs TRBV15 and TRBJ1-3; a possible D gene is TRBD1 (5 bases). This specimen was CD4+ or CD8+ T cells sorted from blood, taken in a trial of the OX40 agonist ivuxolimab. This receptor was taken from an adult with an advanced solid tumor such as melanoma, head and neck, liver or kidney cancer. In DNA form, the CDR3 reads TGTGCCACCAGCAGAAACATAGCCGGGGACGGAAACACCATATATTTT. Its protein product is CATSRNIAGDGNTIYF.